The 16 T cell receptor beta chains below come from one sample, sequenced in a study of blood T cells in healthy people across ages. A sample-barcoded 5' primer and a J-beta primer mix were used in a second PCR of roughly 7 to 12 cycles. In TCRdb, the 5' RACE reads were re-called with MiXCR into one record per CDR3 protein. The data contain around 1,800,000 distinct CDR3 sequences, about two fifths of them singletons. The sample taken for sequencing was blood. These receptors all stem from a human donor in good health.

This clonotype was seen a few times. The chain is built from TRBV29-1 and TRBJ2-7; D could derive from TRBD1 or TRBD2 (5 bases each). The CDR3 runs to 13 residues. Germline CDR1 SQVTM, CDR2 ANQGSEA. V was trimmed by 5 bases and J by 0 bases, leaving 11 bases between them. This CDR3 is CSVRDGNSYEQYF. The CDR3 DNA follows: TGCAGCGTTAGGGACGGGAACTCCTACGAGCAGTACTTC.

A few counts support this clonotype. The genes are TRBV29-1 and TRBJ2-5, with D possibly matching TRBD1 (5 bases). This CDR3 has 12 amino acids. The germline V and J ends were trimmed by 5 bases and 3 bases, with 10 bases remaining between them. Germline V CDR1 and CDR2: SQVTM, ANQGSEA. CDR3 region: CSVQGHEETQYF. CDR3 coding DNA: TGCAGCGTTCAGGGTCATGAAGAGACCCAGTACTTC.

This clonotype appeared once. The missing conserved phenylalanine or tryptophan at the end of this CDR3 makes a read error likely. The chain employs TRBV7-2 and TRBJ1-2; the D gene is possibly TRBD1 (5 bases). V was trimmed by 7 bases and J by 0 bases, leaving 15 bases between them. The CDR3 consists of 15 residues. CDR1 and CDR2 (germline): SGHTA, FQGNSA. CDR3 in DNA: TGTGCCAGCACCCCAGAGGTACAGGCTAACTATGGCTACACCTGC. It codes for CASTPEVQANYGYTC.

The chain combines TRBV12-3 or TRBV12-4 with TRBJ1-5; D is ambiguous. Trimming removed 8 bases at V and 3 bases at J, with 20 bases between. The CDR3 loop spans 16 amino acids. DNA of the CDR3: TGTGCCAGCCAAGCCCCCCAAACCTATGTCAATCAGCCCCAGCATTTT. Residues: CASQAPQTYVNQPQHF.

V gene TRBV20-1 combines with J gene TRBJ1-4; D unclear. CDR1 and CDR2 (germline): DFQATT, SNEGSKA (reference sequence). The CDR3 runs to 16 residues. V gave up 0 bases and J gave up 6 bases, with 17 bases separating them. The CDR3 DNA reads as TGCAGTGCTAGAGAGACCCGGGGAATCCTCTATGAAAAACTGTTTTTT. Amino acids: CSARETRGILYEKLFF.

Only a few counts were recorded for this clonotype. This chain uses TRBV5-6 with TRBJ1-1; D is unresolved. The germline V gene has CDR1 SGHDT and CDR2 YYEEEE. The CDR3 is 15 residues long. Trimming took 0 bases from V and 0 from J, leaving 9 bases between them. The DNA for the CDR3 is TGTGCCAGCAGCTTGGGCTACTCCATGAACACTGAAGCTTTCTTT. Encoded protein: CASSLGYSMNTEAFF. Full variable domain (remainder filled in from reference TRBV5-6 and TRBJ1-1): DAGVTQSPTHLIKTRGQQVTLRCSPKSGHDTVSWYQQALGQGPQFIFQYYEEEERQRGNFPDRFSGHQFPNYSSELNVNALLLGDSALYLCASSLGYSMNTEAFFGQGTRLTVV.

The V call is TRBV24-1, the J call TRBJ1-1; D is possibly TRBD1 (5 bases). Germline assignment: CDR1 KGHDR and CDR2 SFDVKD. V was trimmed by 5 bases and J by 5 bases, leaving 14 bases between them. The CDR3 length is 14 residues. The CDR3 region is CATSVSGGGTEAFF. The CDR3 coding sequence is TGTGCCACCAGTGTTTCCGGGGGTGGGACTGAAGCTTTCTTT.

On this clonotype: At one end, the junction sequence differs from germline, possibly due to a read error. The rearrangement uses TRBV12-3 or TRBV12-4 and TRBJ1-2, with D tentatively TRBD1 (6 bases). The CDR3 is made up of 13 amino acids. DNA of the CDR3: TGTGCCTGCAGTATACAGGGTACCTATGGCTACACCTTC. It yields the protein CACSIQGTYGYTF.

J is TRBJ2-4 and V is TRBV29-1; D is tentatively TRBD1 or TRBD2 (5 bases each). Trimming removed 6 bases from V and 7 bases from J, with 13 bases in between. CDR3 length: 12 amino acids. The germline CDR1 and CDR2 sequences are SQVTM and ANQGSEA. The CDR3 spells CSVLSGTNIQYF. Written as DNA, the CDR3 is TGCAGCGTATTATCCGGGACGAACATTCAGTACTTC.

V gene TRBV20-1 combines with J gene TRBJ2-1; D is unclear. Trimming took 7 bases from V and 3 from J, leaving 7 bases between them. The CDR3 has 11 amino acids. In germline, CDR1 is DFQATT, CDR2 SNEGSKA (reference sequence). CDR3 coding DNA: TGCAGTGTATGGTACTACAATGAGCAGTTCTTC. This sequence encodes CSVWYYNEQFF.

This clonotype has just a few counts. The rearrangement joins TRBV20-1 to TRBJ1-1; 9 bases agree with TRBD1. The CDR3 spans 13 residues. Germline CDR1 reads DFQATT; CDR2 reads SNEGSKA (reference sequence). Trimming removed 5 bases from V and 7 bases from J; junction bases left unmatched: 8. CDR3 sequence: CSAQGDRAGEAFF. Written as DNA, the CDR3 is TGCAGTGCTCAGGGGGACAGGGCAGGTGAAGCTTTCTTT.

The chain couples TRBV2 to TRBJ2-4; tentative D call: TRBD1 (5 bases). The better agreement between TRBJ2-7 and the DNA end casts doubt on the J call. This CDR3 has 14 amino acids. Germline V gene sequence: CDR1 SNHLY, CDR2 FYNNEI. For the CDR3, the DNA is TGTGCCAGCAGTGGTATGCGGACAACCTACGAGCAGTACTTC. Its translation is CASSGMRTTYEQYF.

This clonotype appeared a few times. V usage is TRBV12-3 or TRBV12-4 and J usage is TRBJ2-7; D remains unclear. The CDR3 has 12 amino acids. V was clipped by 6 bases and J by 5 bases, with 11 bases between them. Here the CDR3 DNA reads TGTGCCAGCAGCCCCCTTGGCCACGAGCAGTACTTC. The encoded protein is CASSPLGHEQYF.

V is TRBV24-1 and J is TRBJ2-3, with D perhaps being TRBD1 or TRBD2 (5 bases each). The length of the CDR3 is 14 residues. V was shortened by 7 bases and J by 4 bases, with 14 bases between the two germline ends. The germline V gene encodes CDR1 KGHDR and CDR2 SFDVKD. The CDR3 reads CATRDGRGADTQYF. CDR3 nucleotides: TGTGCCACCAGAGACGGACGGGGCGCAGATACGCAGTATTTT.

This clonotype was found a few times. V and J are TRBV5-1 and TRBJ2-7; a weak D match, TRBD1 (5 bases). Germline V gene data show CDR1 as SGHRS and CDR2 as YFSETQ. Deletions cut 0 bases from V and 3 bases from J, with 16 bases between. The CDR3 is made up of 16 amino acids. CDR3 sequence: CASSLEGLGQSYEQYF. In nucleotides, the CDR3 is TGCGCCAGCAGCTTGGAGGGGTTAGGGCAGAGCTACGAGCAGTACTTC.

This clonotype was observed a handful of times. The CDR3 DNA reads as TGTGCCACCCAAATCACAGATACGCAGTATTTT. Translated, it gives CATQITDTQYF. The gene calls are TRBV6-5 and TRBJ2-3; D uncertain. The germline V and J ends were trimmed by 10 bases and 2 bases, with 7 bases remaining between them. The CDR3 totals 11 residues. The germline V gene encodes CDR1 MNHEY and CDR2 SVGAGI.